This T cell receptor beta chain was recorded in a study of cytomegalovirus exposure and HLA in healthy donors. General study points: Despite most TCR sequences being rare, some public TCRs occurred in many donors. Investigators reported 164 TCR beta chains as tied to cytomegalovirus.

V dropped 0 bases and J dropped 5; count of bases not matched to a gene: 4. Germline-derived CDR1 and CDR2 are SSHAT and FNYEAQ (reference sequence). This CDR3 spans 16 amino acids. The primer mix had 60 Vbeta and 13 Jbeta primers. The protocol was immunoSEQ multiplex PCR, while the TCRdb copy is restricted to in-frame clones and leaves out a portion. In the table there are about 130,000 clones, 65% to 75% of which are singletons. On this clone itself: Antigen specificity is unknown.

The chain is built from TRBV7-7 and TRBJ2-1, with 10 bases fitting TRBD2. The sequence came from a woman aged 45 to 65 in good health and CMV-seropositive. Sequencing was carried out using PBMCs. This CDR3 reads CASSLALAGGNNEQFF. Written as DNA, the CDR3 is TGTGCCAGCAGCTTAGCATTAGCGGGGGGAAACAATGAGCAGTTCTTC.